The source of this T cell receptor beta chain is a study of beta chain features in type 1 diabetes. Germline CDR1 is LNHDA and CDR2 is SQIVND (reference sequence). Trimming took 8 bases from V and 0 from J; bases not matched to a gene: 5. There are 14 residues in the CDR3. This clone was detected only a few times. What was sequenced were expressed TCRB transcripts, since all of the isolated RNA had been reverse transcribed. Generated by immunoSEQ multiplex PCR, the TCRdb table keeps only in-frame clones and is missing some. Of around 300,000 clones listed, about 8% were seen once; the top ten hold roughly 1%.

The sequence was collected from a woman between 18 and 29 years old in good health. The V gene is TRBV19, the J gene TRBJ1-1, with 8 bases matching TRBD1. Sequenced sample: central memory CD4+ T cells from blood. The CDR3 sequence: CASGQGQVNTEAFF. CDR3 nucleotides: TGTGCCAGTGGCCAGGGACAGGTGAACACTGAAGCTTTCTTT.